Sequencing of this T cell receptor beta chain was carried out in a study of T-cell memory formation after mild COVID-19. Overall study context: TCR clusters were largely donor specific.

This clonotype was counted many times. Its target is unknown. Study-wide findings and caveats: Contracting clones localized mainly to CM and EM when CD4+ and mainly to EMRA when CD8+. Pre-infection memory contained some responding clones, which suggested that cross-reactive memory had joined. Contracting clones, day 15 to 85, had balanced CD4/CD8, and later expanders favored CD4+.

MiXCR, run by TCRdb on the 5' RACE reads, gives a single entry per CDR3 protein. The sample lists about 38,000 distinct CDR3 sequences, around 10% occurring once. Sequencing used PBMCs or a T cell subset sorted from them (not recorded which). The sequence derives from a man aged 18 to 30 who had mild COVID-19 (a few samples of this study predate the infection). Cell type and time point are not known.

For the CDR3, the DNA is TGCAGCGCCAGGGTCCCTTATGAAAAACTGTTTTTT. Amino acid sequence: CSARVPYEKLFF. This chain links TRBV29-1 with TRBJ1-4; a possible D gene is TRBD1 (5 bases). CDR3 size: 12 residues. V was cut by 7 bases and J by 6 bases, with 12 bases left in between. Germline assignment: CDR1 SQVTM and CDR2 ANQGSEA.